The rows below give T cell receptor beta chains drawn from one sample of a study of response to subunit inactivated influenza vaccine. TCRdb called the RT-PCR reads again in MiXCR, with one record for every CDR3 protein. The table records 860,000 or so distinct CDR3 sequences, over 20% of them present only once. The sequencing here drew on PBMCs from blood, taken 5 to 6 days after vaccination. Receptor source: a man between 50 and 59 years old who received an inactivated influenza vaccine. Both conserved end residues are part of each CDR3. Fields, in order: D gene, CDR3 length, V gene, J gene, clone size, CDR3 protein, CDR3 DNA. A D gene is named only where the DNA matches it firmly. Not all rows give a size; the values are once, few, many and, for expanded clones, a class.

>-|16|TRBV24-1|TRBJ2-2|few
CATSDLGHQGTGELFF
TGTGCCACCAGTGATTTAGGTCATCAGGGAACCGGGGAGCTGTTTTTT
>-|12|TRBV7-2|TRBJ2-7|few
CASSPYPGEQYF
TGTGCCAGCAGCCCGTACCCCGGCGAGCAGTACTTC
>-|17|TRBV4-3|TRBJ1-3|-
CASSSAGTSNSGNTIYF
TGCGCCAGCAGCTCAGCCGGGACAAGCAACTCTGGAAACACCATATATTTT
>-|12|TRBV29-1|TRBJ2-7|-
CSAGERTYEQYF
TGCAGCGCCGGAGAGAGGACTTACGAGCAGTACTTC
>-|13|TRBV12-3/TRBV12-4|TRBJ2-2|-
CASRNWGTGELFF
TGTGCCAGCAGAAATTGGGGCACCGGGGAGCTGTTTTTT
>-|14|TRBV5-1|TRBJ2-7|many
CATRLDTATYEQYF
TGCGCCACCCGACTAGACACAGCAACCTACGAGCAGTACTTC
>TRBD1|17|TRBV6-1|TRBJ2-2|few
CASSEFGQGANTGELFF
TGTGCCAGCAGTGAATTCGGACAGGGCGCGAACACCGGGGAGCTGTTTTTT
>TRBD2|15|TRBV6-2/TRBV6-3|TRBJ2-5|-
CASSYGAGDGETQYF
TGTGCCAGCAGTTACGGGGCGGGAGACGGTGAGACCCAGTACTTC
>TRBD2|18|TRBV4-3|TRBJ2-1|few
CASSYGLAGELGRNEQFF
TGCGCCAGCAGCTACGGACTAGCGGGAGAGCTAGGGAGGAATGAGCAGTTCTTC
>TRBD1|15|TRBV18|TRBJ2-4|few
CASSPPSGGWNIQYF
TGTGCCAGCTCACCACCGTCAGGGGGCTGGAACATTCAGTACTTC
>-|14|TRBV4-1|TRBJ2-5|few
CASSHPGVRETQYF
TGCGCCAGCAGCCACCCGGGAGTACGTGAGACCCAGTACTTC
>TRBD2|18|TRBV10-3|TRBJ2-1|-
CAISEEGGLAGTYNEQFF
TGTGCCATCAGTGAGGAGGGGGGGCTAGCGGGGACGTACAATGAGCAGTTCTTC
>-|14|TRBV20-1|TRBJ2-1|-
CSALGGLPSNEQFF
TGCAGTGCTCTGGGGGGACTTCCTTCCAATGAGCAGTTCTTC
>-|15|TRBV15|TRBJ2-2|-
CATSRGRGQLRELFF
TGTGCCACCAGCAGAGGGCGGGGGCAATTGAGAGAGCTGTTTTTT
>TRBD2|11|TRBV20-1|TRBJ2-1|few
CSAGLAGGEFF
TGCAGTGCGGGACTAGCGGGAGGCGAGTTCTTC
>-|12|TRBV12-3/TRBV12-4|TRBJ2-2|-
CASSLWTGELFF
TGTGCCAGCAGTCTGTGGACCGGGGAGCTGTTTTTT
>TRBD1|14|TRBV24-1|TRBJ1-1|-
CATSGQGWYTEAFF
TGTGCCACCAGTGGACAGGGATGGTACACTGAAGCTTTCTTT
>TRBD2|12|TRBV7-9|TRBJ2-2|many
CARGLAPGELFF
TGTGCCAGAGGACTAGCGCCCGGGGAGCTGTTTTTT
>-|13|TRBV20-1|TRBJ2-7|many
CSATPLSSYEQYF
TGCAGTGCTACTCCTCTCAGCTCCTACGAGCAGTACTTC
>TRBD2|15|TRBV7-2|TRBJ2-1|few
CASSTSGSGHNEQFF
TGTGCCAGCAGCACTAGCGGGAGTGGGCACAATGAGCAGTTCTTC
>-|14|TRBV9|TRBJ2-3|-
CASSVAVSTDTQYF
TGTGCCAGCAGCGTAGCTGTAAGCACAGATACGCAGTATTTT
>TRBD1|16|TRBV4-2|TRBJ1-5|once
CASSQEQGRSNQPQHF
TGTGCCAGCAGCCAAGAACAGGGGCGAAGCAATCAGCCCCAGCATTTT
>-|14|TRBV3-1|TRBJ2-7|-
CASSHGQGGGEQYF
TGTGCCAGCAGCCACGGGCAGGGAGGAGGCGAGCAGTACTTC
>-|12|TRBV10-3|TRBJ2-1|few
CAISPIGNEQFF
TGTGCCATCAGCCCCATCGGCAATGAGCAGTTCTTC
>TRBD1|11|TRBV7-2|TRBJ2-1|few
CASSPDRGQFF
TGTGCCAGCAGCCCAGACAGGGGGCAGTTCTTC
>TRBD2|16|TRBV25-1|TRBJ2-1|-
CASSVGGTSGFDEQFF
TGTGCCAGCAGTGTTGGGGGGACTAGCGGGTTCGATGAGCAGTTCTTC